Listed below are T cell receptor beta chains from one sample, sequenced in a study of neurological immune-mediated disorders. TCRdb re-analysed the 5' RACE reads in MiXCR, keeping a single row per CDR3 protein. The sample consists of approximately 100,000 distinct CDR3 sequences, 9.5% to 14% of them appearing once. Input material: PBMCs. These receptors were taken from a female donor with HTLV-1-associated myelopathy (HAM/TSP). The CDR3 runs from the conserved cysteine through the conserved F or W. The order of the fields is CDR3 length, clone size, V gene, J gene, D gene, CDR3 DNA, CDR3 protein. D genes are given only for firm matches. The size entry is marked missing in some rows and otherwise reads once, few, many or a size class.

cdr3_length: 14; clone_size: many; v_call: TRBV7-2; j_call: TRBJ2-2; d_call: TRBD1; cdr3_nt: TGTGCCAGCAGACACAGGGGGCCAACCGGGGAGCTGTTTTTT; cdr3_aa: CASRHRGPTGELFF
cdr3_length: 12; clone_size: many; v_call: TRBV7-9; j_call: TRBJ2-7; d_call: -; cdr3_nt: TGTGCCAGCAGCTTAGCTATCGACGAGCAGTACTTC; cdr3_aa: CASSLAIDEQYF
cdr3_length: 16; clone_size: many; v_call: TRBV7-9; j_call: TRBJ2-2; d_call: -; cdr3_nt: TGTGCCAGCAGCTTAGGGCGGACAGATAACACCGGGGAGCTGTTTTTT; cdr3_aa: CASSLGRTDNTGELFF
cdr3_length: 16; clone_size: many; v_call: TRBV2; j_call: TRBJ2-2; d_call: TRBD1; cdr3_nt: TGTGCCAGCAGTTTCGGGACAGGGCCCAACACCGGGGAGCTGTTTTTT; cdr3_aa: CASSFGTGPNTGELFF
cdr3_length: 15; clone_size: many; v_call: TRBV5-1; j_call: TRBJ2-7; d_call: -; cdr3_nt: TGCGCCAGCAGCTTGGCTCCGGGTTCGGATTACGAGCAGTACTTC; cdr3_aa: CASSLAPGSDYEQYF
cdr3_length: 16; clone_size: many; v_call: TRBV2; j_call: TRBJ2-3; d_call: TRBD1; cdr3_nt: TGTGCCAGCAGTGAAGGTTTCAACAGGGGTACAGATACGCAGTATTTT; cdr3_aa: CASSEGFNRGTDTQYF
cdr3_length: 12; clone_size: many; v_call: TRBV6-1; j_call: TRBJ2-1; d_call: -; cdr3_nt: TGTGCCAGCAGTGAAGGAGGCAATGAGCAGTTCTTC; cdr3_aa: CASSEGGNEQFF
cdr3_length: 15; clone_size: many; v_call: TRBV20-1; j_call: TRBJ2-4; d_call: TRBD2; cdr3_nt: TGCAGTGCTAGAGATTGGGGAGGGGCCAAAAACATTCAGTACTTC; cdr3_aa: CSARDWGGAKNIQYF
cdr3_length: 16; clone_size: many; v_call: TRBV6-6; j_call: TRBJ1-1; d_call: -; cdr3_nt: TGTGCCAGCAGTTTGGGGCCTCGGGGGGCAGACACTGAAGCTTTCTTT; cdr3_aa: CASSLGPRGADTEAFF
cdr3_length: 15; clone_size: many; v_call: TRBV20-1; j_call: TRBJ1-2; d_call: -; cdr3_nt: TGCAGTGCTAGAGATTCCCAGGGTGCAAACTATGGCTACACCTTC; cdr3_aa: CSARDSQGANYGYTF
cdr3_length: 14; clone_size: -; v_call: TRBV28; j_call: TRBJ1-4; d_call: -; cdr3_nt: TGTGCCAGCAGTTTTGGGAGGTATAATGAAAAACTGTTTTTT; cdr3_aa: CASSFGRYNEKLFF
cdr3_length: 13; clone_size: many; v_call: TRBV20-1; j_call: TRBJ2-3; d_call: -; cdr3_nt: TGCAGTGCTAGAGGGGTCGGCACAGATACGCAGTATTTT; cdr3_aa: CSARGVGTDTQYF
cdr3_length: 15; clone_size: many; v_call: TRBV4-2; j_call: TRBJ2-6; d_call: -; cdr3_nt: TGTGCCAGCAGCCAAGGGCGCTCTGGGGCCAACGTCCTGACTTTC; cdr3_aa: CASSQGRSGANVLTF
cdr3_length: 17; clone_size: many; v_call: TRBV9; j_call: TRBJ2-2; d_call: TRBD1; cdr3_nt: TGTGCCAGCAGCCCGCAAGGAGGACAGGGACGGACCGGGGAGCTGTTTTTT; cdr3_aa: CASSPQGGQGRTGELFF
cdr3_length: 13; clone_size: many; v_call: TRBV28; j_call: TRBJ1-2; d_call: -; cdr3_nt: TGTGCCAGCAGTTGGTACTTGGTTTTTGGCTACACCTTC; cdr3_aa: CASSWYLVFGYTF
cdr3_length: 14; clone_size: -; v_call: TRBV3-1; j_call: TRBJ1-5; d_call: -; cdr3_nt: TGTGCCAGCAGCCTACAGGGAGGAGGTCAGCCCCAGCATTTT; cdr3_aa: CASSLQGGGQPQHF
cdr3_length: 15; clone_size: few; v_call: TRBV20-1; j_call: TRBJ1-6; d_call: TRBD1; cdr3_nt: TGCAGTGCTAGAGAGGGGGGGACAGCGAATTCACCCCTCCACTTT; cdr3_aa: CSAREGGTANSPLHF
cdr3_length: 15; clone_size: many; v_call: TRBV5-1; j_call: TRBJ2-6; d_call: -; cdr3_nt: TGCGCCAGCGCGCGGGACGGGGCTGGGGCCAACGTCCTGACTTTC; cdr3_aa: CASARDGAGANVLTF
cdr3_length: 15; clone_size: -; v_call: TRBV12-3/TRBV12-4; j_call: TRBJ1-5; d_call: TRBD1; cdr3_nt: TGTGCCAGCAGGGGGACAGGGGATGTCAATCAGCCCCAGCATTTT; cdr3_aa: CASRGTGDVNQPQHF
cdr3_length: 15; clone_size: -; v_call: TRBV5-6; j_call: TRBJ2-1; d_call: -; cdr3_nt: TGTGCCAGCAGCTTGGGCAGTAGGTCCTACAATGAGCAGTTCTTC; cdr3_aa: CASSLGSRSYNEQFF
cdr3_length: 9; clone_size: many; v_call: TRBV9; j_call: TRBJ2-7; d_call: -; cdr3_nt: TGTGCCAACTTTTACGAGCAGTACTTC; cdr3_aa: CANFYEQYF
cdr3_length: 17; clone_size: -; v_call: TRBV5-6; j_call: TRBJ2-5; d_call: -; cdr3_nt: TGTGCCAGCAGTTTAGATCTCCGAGCGGACAGACAAGAGAACCAGTACTTC; cdr3_aa: CASSLDLRADRQENQYF
cdr3_length: 15; clone_size: many; v_call: TRBV2; j_call: TRBJ2-7; d_call: -; cdr3_nt: TGTGCCAGCTCCCAGAGGGGAGCTCCCTTGGGCGAGCAGTACTTC; cdr3_aa: CASSQRGAPLGEQYF
cdr3_length: 15; clone_size: many; v_call: TRBV10-2; j_call: TRBJ2-7; d_call: -; cdr3_nt: TGCGCCAGCAAACTAATGCGGGACATATACTACGAGCAGTACTTC; cdr3_aa: CASKLMRDIYYEQYF
cdr3_length: 15; clone_size: few; v_call: TRBV10-3; j_call: TRBJ2-1; d_call: TRBD2; cdr3_nt: TGTGCCATAGCGGGGGGGCTGATGCTAGACAATGAGCAGTTCTTC; cdr3_aa: CAIAGGLMLDNEQFF
cdr3_length: 10; clone_size: many; v_call: TRBV2; j_call: TRBJ1-1; d_call: -; cdr3_nt: TGTGCCCGGGGAGTTACTGAAGCTTTCTTT; cdr3_aa: CARGVTEAFF
cdr3_length: 17; clone_size: few; v_call: TRBV9; j_call: TRBJ2-3; d_call: TRBD2; cdr3_nt: TGTGCCAGCAGCGTAGGAAGGAGCGGGGGCTACACAGATACGCAGTATTTT; cdr3_aa: CASSVGRSGGYTDTQYF
cdr3_length: 16; clone_size: -; v_call: TRBV28; j_call: TRBJ2-5; d_call: TRBD1; cdr3_nt: TGTGCCAGCAGTTCCAAACAGGGGGTCGTAAAAGAGACCCAGTACTTC; cdr3_aa: CASSSKQGVVKETQYF
cdr3_length: 15; clone_size: many; v_call: TRBV4-2; j_call: TRBJ1-6; d_call: TRBD1; cdr3_nt: TGTGCCAGCAGCCGCGACAGGGTAGCTAATTCACCCCTCCACTTT; cdr3_aa: CASSRDRVANSPLHF
cdr3_length: 19; clone_size: many; v_call: TRBV10-3; j_call: TRBJ2-1; d_call: TRBD2; cdr3_nt: TGTGCCATACGGAGGCTAGCGGGGAACCGCGGTTTACGAGGCAATGAGCAGTTCTTC; cdr3_aa: CAIRRLAGNRGLRGNEQFF
cdr3_length: 18; clone_size: many; v_call: TRBV15; j_call: TRBJ2-1; d_call: TRBD2; cdr3_nt: TGTGCCACCAGCAGATCACAGGGGAGCGGGGGGTTCTACAATGAGCAGTTCTTC; cdr3_aa: CATSRSQGSGGFYNEQFF
cdr3_length: 17; clone_size: many; v_call: TRBV5-1; j_call: TRBJ2-1; d_call: -; cdr3_nt: TGCGCCAGCAGCTTTTTGCAGAGTGGAAGCTCCTACAATGAGCAGTTCTTC; cdr3_aa: CASSFLQSGSSYNEQFF
cdr3_length: 17; clone_size: many; v_call: TRBV4-1; j_call: TRBJ2-7; d_call: TRBD1; cdr3_nt: TGCGCCAGCAGCCAAGAGGACTCCGGGACAGGGGGCACCGAGCAGTACTTC; cdr3_aa: CASSQEDSGTGGTEQYF
cdr3_length: 16; clone_size: many; v_call: TRBV9; j_call: TRBJ2-2; d_call: TRBD2; cdr3_nt: TGTGCCAGCAGCGTAGCTTCGGGACTAGGCGCCGGGGAGCTGTTTTTT; cdr3_aa: CASSVASGLGAGELFF
cdr3_length: 11; clone_size: -; v_call: TRBV19; j_call: TRBJ2-5; d_call: -; cdr3_nt: TGTGTCAGTAGTTCAGATGAGACCCAGTACTTC; cdr3_aa: CVSSSDETQYF
cdr3_length: 13; clone_size: -; v_call: TRBV5-5; j_call: TRBJ1-5; d_call: -; cdr3_nt: TGTGCCAGCAGCTTGCACACGAGGACAGCCCAGCATTTT; cdr3_aa: CASSLHTRTAQHF
cdr3_length: 12; clone_size: many; v_call: TRBV10-2; j_call: TRBJ1-1; d_call: -; cdr3_nt: TGCGCCAGCAGAGAAGCGAACACTGAAGCTTTCTTT; cdr3_aa: CASREANTEAFF
cdr3_length: 14; clone_size: few; v_call: TRBV27; j_call: TRBJ2-1; d_call: TRBD2; cdr3_nt: TGTGCCAGCAGTTTAGGGGGGAGGGTCAATGAGCAGTTCTTC; cdr3_aa: CASSLGGRVNEQFF
cdr3_length: 15; clone_size: few; v_call: TRBV5-1; j_call: TRBJ2-7; d_call: TRBD2; cdr3_nt: TGCGCCAGCAGCTTGGTTTCTAGCGGGCCCTACGAGCAGTACTTC; cdr3_aa: CASSLVSSGPYEQYF
cdr3_length: 12; clone_size: many; v_call: TRBV28; j_call: TRBJ2-1; d_call: -; cdr3_nt: TGTGCCAGCAGCTACAGGGTCAATGAGCAGTTCTTC; cdr3_aa: CASSYRVNEQFF
cdr3_length: 14; clone_size: many; v_call: TRBV12-3/TRBV12-4; j_call: TRBJ2-3; d_call: TRBD2; cdr3_nt: TGTGCCAGCAGTGTAGCGGGGGGACCGGATACGCAGTATTTT; cdr3_aa: CASSVAGGPDTQYF
cdr3_length: 14; clone_size: many; v_call: TRBV2; j_call: TRBJ2-3; d_call: TRBD2; cdr3_nt: TGTGCCAGCAGTGGGACTAGCGGTACAGATACGCAGTATTTT; cdr3_aa: CASSGTSGTDTQYF
cdr3_length: 16; clone_size: many; v_call: TRBV12-3/TRBV12-4; j_call: TRBJ2-2; d_call: TRBD1; cdr3_nt: TGTGCCAGCAGTTCCGGGGACAGGGATTATACCGGGGAGCTGTTTTTT; cdr3_aa: CASSSGDRDYTGELFF
cdr3_length: 15; clone_size: few; v_call: TRBV9; j_call: TRBJ2-1; d_call: -; cdr3_nt: TGTGCCAGCAGCGTAACGGGGGAACTCTACAATGAGCAGTTCTTC; cdr3_aa: CASSVTGELYNEQFF
cdr3_length: 17; clone_size: few; v_call: TRBV20-1; j_call: TRBJ2-1; d_call: TRBD2; cdr3_nt: TGCAGTGCGACCGGGACTAGCGACCTCGATTTCTACAATGAGCAGTTCTTC; cdr3_aa: CSATGTSDLDFYNEQFF
cdr3_length: 16; clone_size: many; v_call: TRBV28; j_call: TRBJ1-5; d_call: TRBD1; cdr3_nt: TGTGCCAGCAGTTTAAGCCCTGGACAGGGCAATCAGCCCCAGCATTTT; cdr3_aa: CASSLSPGQGNQPQHF
cdr3_length: 13; clone_size: many; v_call: TRBV12-3/TRBV12-4; j_call: TRBJ2-7; d_call: -; cdr3_nt: TGTGCCAGCAGTAGGACTCATACCCAAGAGCAGTACTTC; cdr3_aa: CASSRTHTQEQYF
cdr3_length: 12; clone_size: many; v_call: TRBV29-1; j_call: TRBJ2-7; d_call: -; cdr3_nt: TGCAGCGTGGGGCGCGGGGTCGGCGAGCAGTACTTC; cdr3_aa: CSVGRGVGEQYF
cdr3_length: 15; clone_size: many; v_call: TRBV5-1; j_call: TRBJ2-1; d_call: -; cdr3_nt: TGCGCCAGCAGCTTAGACAGCGGCTCCTACAATGAGCAGTTCTTC; cdr3_aa: CASSLDSGSYNEQFF
cdr3_length: 15; clone_size: many; v_call: TRBV3-1; j_call: TRBJ2-3; d_call: TRBD1; cdr3_nt: TGTGCCAGCAGCCCTCAGGGGGTGAACGCAGATACGCAGTATTTT; cdr3_aa: CASSPQGVNADTQYF
cdr3_length: 18; clone_size: many; v_call: TRBV3-1; j_call: TRBJ2-1; d_call: TRBD2; cdr3_nt: TGTGCCAGCAGCCAACCCCGGGGAGCGGGGGTTACCTACAATGAGCAGTTCTTC; cdr3_aa: CASSQPRGAGVTYNEQFF
cdr3_length: 15; clone_size: many; v_call: TRBV5-1; j_call: TRBJ1-3; d_call: -; cdr3_nt: TGCGCCAGCGGGTCGGACACACTCTCTGGAAACACCATATATTTT; cdr3_aa: CASGSDTLSGNTIYF
cdr3_length: 15; clone_size: many; v_call: TRBV7-9; j_call: TRBJ2-7; d_call: TRBD1; cdr3_nt: TGTGCCAGCAGCGATACCGCGGGACAGGGGTACGAGCAGTACTTC; cdr3_aa: CASSDTAGQGYEQYF
cdr3_length: 16; clone_size: many; v_call: TRBV20-1; j_call: TRBJ1-6; d_call: -; cdr3_nt: TGCAGTGCTAGAACGAGGACAGTGCTGGATAATTCACCCCTCCACTTT; cdr3_aa: CSARTRTVLDNSPLHF
cdr3_length: 15; clone_size: many; v_call: TRBV20-1; j_call: TRBJ1-6; d_call: -; cdr3_nt: TGCAGTGCTAGAATGGGGGGGGGACGTAATTCACCCCTCCACTTT; cdr3_aa: CSARMGGGRNSPLHF
cdr3_length: 18; clone_size: -; v_call: TRBV27; j_call: TRBJ2-6; d_call: TRBD1; cdr3_nt: TGTGCCAGCAGTTCACAGGGGGCATTGCCCTCTGGGGCCAACGTCCTGACTTTC; cdr3_aa: CASSSQGALPSGANVLTF
cdr3_length: 14; clone_size: many; v_call: TRBV12-3/TRBV12-4; j_call: TRBJ2-2; d_call: TRBD1; cdr3_nt: TGTGCCAGCAGTTTGGGACAGGGGACCGGGGAGCTGTTTTTT; cdr3_aa: CASSLGQGTGELFF
cdr3_length: 15; clone_size: -; v_call: TRBV6-1; j_call: TRBJ2-2; d_call: TRBD1; cdr3_nt: TGTGCCAGCAATAGAACAGGGGTGGACACCGAGGAGCTGTTTTTT; cdr3_aa: CASNRTGVDTEELFF
cdr3_length: 13; clone_size: few; v_call: TRBV2; j_call: TRBJ1-1; d_call: -; cdr3_nt: TGTGCCAGCAGGGCCGGCGAGGACACTGAAGCTTTCTTT; cdr3_aa: CASRAGEDTEAFF